This passage covers 21 T cell receptor beta chains from one sample sequenced in a study of blood T cell repertoires in COVID-19. Some clones are missing from TCRdb's copy, which holds only in-frame ones; the method was immunoSEQ multiplex PCR. This sample has approximately 180,000 clones, with 70% to 90% found just once. Sequences were obtained from peripheral blood. Receptors originate from a person in their 70s with COVID-19, enrolled during active disease.

The gene calls are TRBV11-2 and TRBJ2-1, with 8 bases fitting TRBD1. Trimming at V came to 4 bases and at J to 6 bases, leaving 5 bases not matched to a gene. Germline V gene data show CDR1 as SGHAT and CDR2 as FQNNGV. This CDR3 region has 14 residues. CDR3 loop: CASSSGQGRNEQFF. The CDR3 region has the DNA TGTGCCAGCAGCTCTGGACAGGGCCGCAATGAGCAGTTCTTC.

The V gene is TRBV11-2, the J gene TRBJ2-7; 8 bases line up with TRBD1. CDR3 length: 15 amino acids. CDR1 is SGHAT and CDR2 is FQNNGV in the germline V gene. The V and J ends lost 5 bases and 6 bases, in that order; junction bases with no gene match: 12. CDR3 in amino acids: CASSPIGQGLGEQYF. As DNA, the CDR3 is TGTGCCAGCAGCCCCATTGGACAGGGTTTAGGCGAGCAGTACTTC.

V gene TRBV19 combines with J gene TRBJ2-1; 8 nucleotides agree with TRBD2. Germline V gene data show CDR1 as LNHDA and CDR2 as SQIVND (reference sequence). The CDR3 is 14 residues long. V dropped 7 bases and J dropped 4; count of bases not matched to a gene: 6. The CDR3 nucleotides read TGTGCCAGTAAGCCGGGGGGGCGGTACAATGAGCAGTTCTTC. It encodes CASKPGGRYNEQFF. The complete variable domain, with remaining parts taken from reference TRBV19 and TRBJ2-1, reads DGGITQSPKYLFRKEGQNVTLSCEQNLNHDAMYWYRQDPGQGLRLIYYSQIVNDFQKGDIAEGYSVSREKKESFPLTVTSAQKNPTAFYLCASKPGGRYNEQFFGPGTRLTVL.

V and J are TRBV4-3 and TRBJ2-7, with TRBD2 matching over 12 bases. The CDR3 is 18 residues long. Germline values: CDR1 LGHNA, CDR2 YSLEER. J lost 6 bases, V lost 2 bases, and 14 bases had no gene match. CDR3 sequence: CASSQTTSGGPHLREQYF. In nucleotides, the CDR3 is TGCGCCAGCAGCCAAACGACTAGCGGGGGTCCCCATCTCCGCGAGCAGTACTTC.

V and J are TRBV30 and TRBJ1-5, with unresolved D. Trimming left V 2 bases short and J 1 base short, with 12 bases between. From germline, CDR1 is GTSNPN and CDR2 SVGIG (reference sequence). This CDR3 has 15 residues. The CDR3 DNA reads TGTGCCTGGAGTTCCCGTGACTCGAGCAATCAGCCCCAGCATTTT. Translating gives CAWSSRDSSNQPQHF.

This clone was seen only once. This rearrangement joins TRBV19 to TRBJ1-6, with 8 bases aligning to TRBD1. V gave up 6 bases and J gave up 7 bases; unmatched junction bases: 5. CDR3 length: 14 amino acids. Germline V gene data show CDR1 as LNHDA and CDR2 as SQIVND (reference sequence). The CDR3 DNA sequence: TGTGCCAGTAGACCGGACAGGGACAATTCACCCCTCCACTTT. Residues: CASRPDRDNSPLHF.

The genes are TRBV7-9 and TRBJ2-7, with D perhaps TRBD1 (6 bases). Deletions cut 5 bases from V and 2 bases from J, with 16 bases between. Germline values: CDR1 SEHNR, CDR2 FQNEAQ (reference sequence). CDR3 size: 15 residues. This CDR3 reads CASSPPWGHPYEQYF. The CDR3 DNA reads as TGTGCCAGCAGCCCCCCCTGGGGACACCCCTACGAGCAGTACTTC.

The chain links TRBV6-6 to TRBJ2-7; 7 nucleotides agree with TRBD2. Germline values: CDR1 MNHNY, CDR2 SVGAGI (reference sequence). Unmatched junction bases numbered 5, after V lost 3 bases and J lost 3 bases. This CDR3 region has 14 residues. The CDR3 DNA reads as TGTGCCAGCAGTTATTCTGGCGGGGGCTACGAGCAGTACTTC. Amino acids: CASSYSGGGYEQYF.

The chain joins TRBV7-3 to TRBJ2-4; maybe TRBD1 (5 bases). Germline CDR1 reads SGHTA; CDR2 reads FQGTGA. V shed 2 bases and J shed 9 bases, with 20 bases lying between them. The CDR3 runs to 16 residues. In DNA, the CDR3 is TGTGCCAGCAGCTTACATCGTCAGGCGGCAGGGTCCATTCAGTACTTC. It encodes CASSLHRQAAGSIQYF.

This CDR3 reads CASSLKRNYGYTF. For the CDR3, the DNA is TGTGCCAGCAGTTTAAAGAGGAACTATGGCTACACCTTC. The rearrangement joins TRBV12-3 or TRBV12-4 to TRBJ1-2; D is ambiguous. V dropped 2 bases and J dropped 2 bases, with 6 bases sitting between them. This CDR3 has 13 residues.

The V call is TRBV9, the J call TRBJ2-1; 7 bases are a match to TRBD2. The CDR3 extends over 17 amino acids. Germline CDR1 reads SGDLS; CDR2 reads YYNGEE. V lost 7 bases to trimming and J lost 4 bases; unmatched junction nucleotides: 17. Here the CDR3 reads CASALAGELLQYNEQFF. DNA of the CDR3: TGTGCCAGCGCGCTCGCGGGAGAACTTCTACAGTACAATGAGCAGTTCTTC.

This chain uses TRBV10-3 with TRBJ1-5; TRBD1 matches at 8 bases. The CDR3 totals 13 residues. The V gene's germline CDR1 is ENHRY and CDR2 SYGVKD. Trimming at V came to 6 bases and at J to 4 bases, leaving 2 bases not matched to a gene. CDR3 nucleotides: TGTGCCATCAGGGACAGGGTAAATCAGCCCCAGCATTTT. It encodes CAIRDRVNQPQHF.

This clone has only a few counts. V gene TRBV28 combines with J gene TRBJ1-1; D call uncertain. CDR3 length equals 14 residues. Germline CDR1 and CDR2: MDHEN and SYDVKM. Trimming cost V 6 bases and J 6 bases, with 17 bases left between them. The CDR3 sequence: CASSGSGYSSEAFF. CDR3 bases: TGTGCCAGCAGCGGGAGCGGGTATTCGTCTGAAGCTTTCTTT.

The chain links TRBV5-8 to TRBJ1-5; 7 bases map to TRBD1. Trimming cost V 0 bases and J 0 bases; bases outside gene matches: 6. CDR3 length: 17 residues. Germline V gives CDR1 SGHTS, CDR2 YDEGEE. The CDR3 DNA reads TGTGCCAGCAGCTTGGCCCGGGACAGTTATAGCAATCAGCCCCAGCATTTT. As protein: CASSLARDSYSNQPQHF.

V and J are TRBV19 and TRBJ1-1, with no clear D. With 6 bases removed from V and 4 bases from J, the gap between germline ends came to 12 bases. This CDR3 has 13 residues. Germline V gene data show CDR1 as LNHDA and CDR2 as SQIVND (reference sequence). CDR3 nucleotide sequence: TGTGCCAGTAGGAACAAAGGGAGCACTGAAGCTTTCTTT. It is translated as CASRNKGSTEAFF.

The gene calls are TRBV28 and TRBJ2-5; 8 bases line up with TRBD2. There are 14 residues in the CDR3. V lost 5 bases, J lost 4 bases, and 6 bases stayed unmatched. Germline CDR1 is MDHEN and CDR2 is SYDVKM. The CDR3 loop reads CASSLVGGGETQYF. CDR3 in DNA: TGTGCCAGCAGTCTGGTCGGGGGGGGAGAGACCCAGTACTTC.

This chain connects TRBV9 to TRBJ2-7; 12 bases fit TRBD2. This CDR3 region has 15 residues. J gave up 2 bases and V 5 bases, and 5 bases lay outside the gene matches. Germline V gives CDR1 SGDLS, CDR2 YYNGEE. CDR3 sequence (DNA): TGTGCCAGCAGTAGCGGACTAGCGGGGACCTACGAGCAGTACTTC. Translating gives CASSSGLAGTYEQYF.

V is TRBV11-2 and J is TRBJ2-2; D might be TRBD1 (6 bases). Looked up from germline, CDR1 is SGHAT and CDR2 is FQNNGV. This CDR3 is built from 14 residues. Trimming stripped 10 bases from V and 0 bases from J, with 12 bases between. The CDR3 reads CATLGTTNTGELFF. The CDR3, as DNA: TGTGCCACCCTCGGGACAACGAACACCGGGGAGCTGTTTTTT.

This chain links TRBV2 with TRBJ2-7, with 10 positions matching TRBD1. Losses at the gene ends were 7 bases for V and 2 bases for J; bases not matched to a gene: 5. The CDR3 runs to 14 residues. The germline CDR1 and CDR2 sequences are SNHLY and FYNNEI. CDR3 region: CASTPDRGTYEQYF. The CDR3 DNA sequence: TGTGCCAGCACCCCGGACAGGGGGACCTACGAGCAGTACTTC. Combining the CDR3 with reference TRBV2 and TRBJ2-7 gives the whole variable domain EPEVTQTPSHQVTQMGQEVILRCVPISNHLYFYWYRQILGQKVEFLVSFYNNEISEKSEIFDDQFSVERPDGSNFTLKIRSTKLEDSAMYFCASTPDRGTYEQYFGPGTRLTVT.

V and J are TRBV12-3 or TRBV12-4 and TRBJ1-1; 8 positions agree with TRBD1. The junction had 4 bases not matched to a gene; V was cut back by 7 bases and J by 6 bases. The CDR3 has 12 amino acids. This CDR3 is CASTDRGSEAFF. The CDR3 nucleotides read TGTGCCAGCACCGACAGGGGCTCTGAAGCTTTCTTT.

This clone turned up a few times. The chain is built from TRBV7-9 and TRBJ1-1, with a weak D call TRBD1 (6 bases). Trimming left V 5 bases short and J 6 bases short, with 16 bases between. The CDR3 loop spans 14 amino acids. Germline assignment: CDR1 SEHNR and CDR2 FQNEAQ (reference sequence). CDR3 loop: CASSRGALRAEAFF. DNA for the CDR3: TGTGCCAGCAGCCGGGGGGCCCTAAGGGCTGAAGCTTTCTTT.